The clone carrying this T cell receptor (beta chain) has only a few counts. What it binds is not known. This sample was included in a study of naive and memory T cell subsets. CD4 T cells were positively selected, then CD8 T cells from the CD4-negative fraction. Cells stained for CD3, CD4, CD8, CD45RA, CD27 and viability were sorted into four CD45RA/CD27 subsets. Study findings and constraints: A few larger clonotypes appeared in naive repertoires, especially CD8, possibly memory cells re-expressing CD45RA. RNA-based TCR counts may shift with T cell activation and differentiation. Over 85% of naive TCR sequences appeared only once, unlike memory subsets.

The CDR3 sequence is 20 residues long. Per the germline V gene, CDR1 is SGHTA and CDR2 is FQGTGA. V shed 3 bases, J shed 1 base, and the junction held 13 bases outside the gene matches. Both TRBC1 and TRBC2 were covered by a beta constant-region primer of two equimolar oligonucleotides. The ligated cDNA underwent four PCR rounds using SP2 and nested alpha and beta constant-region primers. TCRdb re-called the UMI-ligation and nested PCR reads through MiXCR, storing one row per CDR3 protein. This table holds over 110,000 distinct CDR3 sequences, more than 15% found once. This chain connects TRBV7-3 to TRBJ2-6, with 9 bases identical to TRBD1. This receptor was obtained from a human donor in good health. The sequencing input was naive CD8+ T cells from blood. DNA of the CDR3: TGTGCCAGCAGCTTGACGGTTGGGGGACAGGGACCTTCTGGGGCCAACGTCCTGACTTTC. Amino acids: CASSLTVGGQGPSGANVLTF.